Listed here are 30 T cell receptor beta chains from one sample, sequenced in a study of PD-1 blockade in classical Hodgkin lymphoma. Sequencing was performed with immunoSEQ multiplex PCR; in TCRdb, only in-frame clones are kept and a portion is missing. In the table there are tens of thousands of clones, over 65% of which are singletons. Regarding time point: cycle 4 day 1 (C4D1), after five to seven weeks of nivolumab. Relapse was seen in all patients after autologous stem cell transplantation, and brentuximab vedotin exposure was variable. Material: peripheral blood mononuclear cells (PBMCs), obtained before the fourth cycle of nivolumab. These TCRs come from a human donor with classical Hodgkin lymphoma.

This chain uses TRBV6-6 with TRBJ2-7; D is ambiguous. V shed 5 bases and J shed 2 bases, with 10 bases lying between them. The CDR3 covers 13 residues. Germline assignment: CDR1 MNHNY and CDR2 SVGAGI (reference sequence). The CDR3 region is CASSAPPTYEQYF. The CDR3 nucleotides read TGTGCCAGCAGTGCCCCCCCTACCTACGAGCAGTACTTC.

The chain has TRBV9 and TRBJ1-3; D remains unclear. V lost 4 bases to trimming and J lost 4 bases, with 12 bases between them. Germline CDR1 and CDR2: SGDLS and YYNGEE. This CDR3 comprises 14 residues. This CDR3 is CASSPVGPGNTIYF. In DNA form, the CDR3 reads TGTGCCAGCAGCCCCGTAGGGCCCGGAAACACCATATATTTT.

The chain combines TRBV2 with TRBJ1-4; D not certain. CDR3 length equals 15 residues. Germline V gene sequence: CDR1 SNHLY, CDR2 FYNNEI. Trimming took off 4 bases at V and 4 bases at J, with 13 bases between the two ends. CDR3 region: CASSASGLNNEKLFF. The CDR3 DNA follows: TGTGCCAGCAGTGCTAGTGGCCTAAATAATGAAAAACTGTTTTTT. Using reference TRBV2 and TRBJ1-4 for the parts outside the CDR3, the full variable domain is EPEVTQTPSHQVTQMGQEVILRCVPISNHLYFYWYRQILGQKVEFLVSFYNNEISEKSEIFDDQFSVERPDGSNFTLKIRSTKLEDSAMYFCASSASGLNNEKLFFGSGTQLSVL.

The chain links TRBV2 to TRBJ2-7; 8 bases are a match to TRBD2. CDR1 is SNHLY, CDR2 FYNNEI, per germline. The junction had 5 bases not matched to a gene; V was cut back by 4 bases and J by 3 bases. The CDR3 has 14 residues. The CDR3 spells CASSGASGYYEQYF. The CDR3 coding sequence is TGTGCCAGCAGTGGGGCTAGCGGGTACTACGAGCAGTACTTC.

The chain uses TRBV6-6 and TRBJ2-7; D may be TRBD1 (6 bases). Germline V gene lookup returns CDR1 MNHNY and CDR2 SVGAGI (reference sequence). Between the trimmed V and J ends, which lost 5 bases and 3 bases, there was a span of 11 bases. The CDR3 extends over 13 amino acids. CDR3 DNA: TGTGCCAGCAGTAGGACAGAAAACTACGAGCAGTACTTC. Its protein product is CASSRTENYEQYF.

This sequence joins TRBV5-1 and TRBJ2-1, with D unclear. V gave up 2 bases and J gave up 7 bases, with 10 bases separating them. The CDR3 sequence is 13 residues long. Germline V gene sequence: CDR1 SGHRS, CDR2 YFSETQ. CDR3 coding DNA: TGCGCCAGCAGCTTCAGCTGGGGTAATGAGCAGTTCTTC. Translation gives CASSFSWGNEQFF.

The chain has TRBV18 and TRBJ2-7, with D maybe TRBD1 (5 bases). Germline lookup yields CDR1 KGHSH and CDR2 LQKENI. The CDR3 is 16 residues long. Trimming cost V 1 base and J 0 bases, with 13 bases left between them. Here the CDR3 reads CASSPQDLTGSYEQYF. The CDR3 region has the DNA TGTGCCAGCTCACCACAGGATCTCACAGGCTCCTACGAGCAGTACTTC.

The chain has TRBV7-9 and TRBJ2-1; 9 bases map to TRBD2. CDR3 length: 15 residues. Germline CDR1 reads SEHNR; CDR2 reads FQNEAQ (reference sequence). V lost 0 bases to trimming and J lost 8 bases; unmatched junction nucleotides: 5. Written as DNA, the CDR3 is TGTGCCAGCAGCTTAGCGGGCGGGAGGGACCATGAGCAGTTCTTC. Protein sequence: CASSLAGGRDHEQFF.

The V and J genes are TRBV7-2 and TRBJ2-7; 11 bases agree with TRBD2. The CDR3 loop spans 13 amino acids. The germline V gene has CDR1 SGHTA and CDR2 FQGNSA. Unmatched junction bases numbered 4, after V lost 5 bases and J lost 7 bases. CDR3 in DNA: TGTGCCAGCAGCCTGGGACTAGCGGAGGAGCAGTACTTC. Translation gives CASSLGLAEEQYF.

J is TRBJ2-1 and V is TRBV6-5; 14 nucleotides align to TRBD2. This CDR3 is 14 amino acids long. Germline V gene data show CDR1 as MNHEY and CDR2 as SVGAGI. Unmatched junction bases numbered 5, after V lost 6 bases and J lost 10 bases. The DNA of the CDR3 is TGTGCCAGCAGCGCAAGGACTAGCGGGGGGGAGCAGTTCTTC. Its translation is CASSARTSGGEQFF.

The J gene is TRBJ2-1, the V gene TRBV14; weak D call: TRBD2 (6 bases). The CDR3 loop spans 17 amino acids. Between the trimmed V and J ends, which lost 3 bases and 6 bases, there was a span of 21 bases. Germline CDR1 and CDR2: SGHDN and FVKESK. The CDR3 spells CASSQGLGTAKPNEQFF. CDR3 nucleotide sequence: TGTGCCAGCAGCCAGGGTCTCGGGACTGCCAAACCCAATGAGCAGTTCTTC.

The chain is built from TRBV28 and TRBJ2-7; tentatively, D is TRBD2 (5 bases). The CDR3 loop spans 15 amino acids. Trimming removed 4 bases at V and 2 bases at J, with 15 bases between. Germline lookup yields CDR1 MDHEN and CDR2 SYDVKM. The CDR3 DNA reads TGTGCCAGCAGTTCCCCGGTGAGGGCAGCCTACGAGCAGTACTTC. This codes for CASSSPVRAAYEQYF.

CDR3 sequence reads: CASSYVREGTEAFF. CDR3 sequence (DNA): TGTGCCAGCAGTTACGTTCGTGAAGGCACTGAAGCTTTCTTT. The chain recombines TRBV6-6 with TRBJ1-1; D is ambiguous. Germline loops: CDR1 MNHNY, CDR2 SVGAGI (reference sequence). The CDR3 sequence is 14 residues long. The V end was cut by 2 bases, the J end by 4 bases, with 11 bases between.

This chain joins TRBV18 and TRBJ2-7, with a possible D match to TRBD1 (6 bases). CDR1 and CDR2 (germline): KGHSH, LQKENI. This CDR3 contains 16 residues. The V end lost 6 bases, the J end lost 2 bases, and 20 bases lay between the germline ends. The CDR3 coding sequence is TGTGCCAGCTCCGTTGGTCAGGGGCGCTTAGCCTACGAGCAGTACTTC. This sequence encodes CASSVGQGRLAYEQYF.

J is TRBJ2-3 and V is TRBV5-5; D unclear. Germline lookup yields CDR1 SGHKS and CDR2 YYEKEE (reference sequence). This CDR3 has 14 amino acids. Trimming removed 0 bases from V and 2 bases from J, with 7 bases in between. The CDR3 loop is CASSLELLTDTQYF. The CDR3 DNA sequence: TGTGCCAGCAGCTTGGAGCTGCTCACAGATACGCAGTATTTT. The full variable domain, its missing parts supplied by reference TRBV5-5 and TRBJ2-3, is DAGVTQSPTHLIKTRGQQVTLRCSPISGHKSVSWYQQVLGQGPQFIFQYYEKEERGRGNFPDRFSARQFPNYSSELNVNALLLGDSALYLCASSLELLTDTQYFGPGTRLTVL.

The chain links TRBV19 to TRBJ2-2; 8 bases map to TRBD2. The ends lost 5 bases at V and 2 bases at J; junction bases unmatched: 13. Germline V gene sequence: CDR1 LNHDA, CDR2 SQIVND (reference sequence). The CDR3 length is 18 residues. CDR3 DNA sequence: TGTGCCAGTAGTCCATGGGCTAGCGGGCGTCCCAACACCGGGGAGCTGTTTTTT. As protein: CASSPWASGRPNTGELFF.

The genes are TRBV9 and TRBJ2-1; D tentatively reads TRBD1 or TRBD2 (5 bases each). CDR1 and CDR2 from the germline V gene are SGDLS and YYNGEE. The CDR3 is made up of 16 amino acids. Trimming pared 4 bases from V and 0 bases from J, leaving 14 bases between. CDR3: CASSPDWGSSYNEQFF. CDR3 nucleotide sequence: TGTGCCAGCAGCCCCGATTGGGGGAGCTCCTACAATGAGCAGTTCTTC.

This sequence joins TRBV11-2 and TRBJ2-7, with D perhaps TRBD1 (5 bases). The CDR3 totals 16 residues. The germline V and J ends were trimmed by 1 base and 0 bases, with 13 bases remaining between them. Germline V CDR1 and CDR2: SGHAT, FQNNGV. CDR3 nucleotides: TGTGCCAGCAGCTTAGGTGGGGCAGCGACCTCCTACGAGCAGTACTTC. Its protein is CASSLGGAATSYEQYF. The complete variable domain, with remaining parts taken from reference TRBV11-2 and TRBJ2-7, reads EAGVAQSPRYKIIEKRQSVAFWCNPISGHATLYWYQQILGQGPKLLIQFQNNGVVDDSQLPKDRFSAERLKGVDSTLKIQPAKLEDSAVYLCASSLGGAATSYEQYFGPGTRLTVT.

This chain links TRBV10-2 with TRBJ1-5; D may be TRBD1 (5 bases). The germline V and J ends were trimmed by 3 bases and 4 bases, with 7 bases remaining between them. Germline V gene lookup returns CDR1 WSHSY and CDR2 SAAADI. The CDR3 loop spans 13 amino acids. For the CDR3, the DNA is TGCGCCAGCAGTGATGGGGGAAATCAGCCCCAGCATTTT. This encodes CASSDGGNQPQHF.

This clone appeared a single time. The CDR3 is CAWSVPLTGELFF. The CDR3 coding sequence is TGTGCCTGGAGTGTCCCCCTCACCGGGGAGCTGTTTTTT. The rearrangement links TRBV30 to TRBJ2-2; D unclear. The CDR3 length is 13 residues. Trimming stripped 0 bases from V and 4 bases from J, with 6 bases between. Germline V gene sequence: CDR1 GTSNPN, CDR2 SVGIG (reference sequence).

J is TRBJ1-2 and V is TRBV7-2; D remains ambiguous. V gave up 0 bases and J gave up 4 bases, with 15 bases separating them. This CDR3 has 16 amino acids. Germline V gene data show CDR1 as SGHTA and CDR2 as FQGNSA. CDR3 sequence: CASSLARLGLGYGYTF. The CDR3 DNA reads TGTGCCAGCAGCTTAGCGCGTCTGGGGTTGGGCTATGGCTACACCTTC. Full variable domain (rest looked up from reference TRBV7-2 and TRBJ1-2): GAGVSQSPSNKVTEKGKDVELRCDPISGHTALYWYRQSLGQGLEFLIYFQGNSAPDKSGLPSDRFSAERTGGSVSTLTIQRTQQEDSAVYLCASSLARLGLGYGYTFGSGTRLTVV.

This clone has a single count. Other DNA sequences in this sample translate to the same CDR3. V usage is TRBV11-2 and J usage is TRBJ2-3, with no clear D. CDR3 length: 12 amino acids. In germline, CDR1 is SGHAT, CDR2 FQNNGV. V lost 1 base and J 5 bases, leaving 4 bases between the germline ends. CDR3 protein: CASSLGGDTQYF. The CDR3 region has the DNA TGTGCCAGCAGCTTAGGAGGAGATACGCAGTATTTT.

The chain links TRBV5-4 to TRBJ2-3; D perhaps matches TRBD2 (6 bases). The germline CDR1 and CDR2 sequences are SGHNT and YYREEE (reference sequence). V dropped 4 bases and J dropped 6 bases, with 18 bases sitting between them. There are 15 residues in the CDR3. This chain's CDR3 is CASSHDSLGGDTQYF. The CDR3 DNA sequence: TGTGCCAGCAGCCATGACAGTCTTGGGGGGGATACGCAGTATTTT.

The rearrangement links TRBV30 to TRBJ1-3; D is undetermined. Trimming removed 0 bases at V and 2 bases at J, with 5 bases between. The CDR3 spans 13 residues. From germline, CDR1 is GTSNPN and CDR2 SVGIG (reference sequence). The CDR3 reads CAWSVPPGNTIYF. DNA for the CDR3: TGTGCCTGGAGTGTACCGCCTGGAAACACCATATATTTT.

The V gene is TRBV5-1, the J gene TRBJ2-7; possibly TRBD1 or TRBD2 for D (5 bases each). CDR1 SGHRS and CDR2 YFSETQ come from the germline V gene. This CDR3 has 15 amino acids. Trimming stripped 4 bases from V and 3 bases from J, with 17 bases between. In DNA form, the CDR3 reads TGCGCCAGCAGCGCACCCCGGGGCGGCGTCTACGAGCAGTACTTC. Its protein product is CASSAPRGGVYEQYF.

The rearrangement joins TRBV5-1 to TRBJ2-2; D perhaps matches TRBD1 (5 bases). V lost 1 base, J lost 2 bases, and 9 bases lay in between. The CDR3 loop spans 15 amino acids. Per the germline V gene, CDR1 is SGHRS and CDR2 is YFSETQ. This CDR3 reads CASSLQDINTGELFF. The CDR3 region has the DNA TGCGCCAGCAGCTTGCAGGACATTAACACCGGGGAGCTGTTTTTT.

The rearrangement links TRBV18 to TRBJ1-1; TRBD1 matches 11 bases. CDR1 and CDR2 from the germline V gene are KGHSH and LQKENI. The CDR3 consists of 15 residues. Trimming removed 5 bases from V and 5 bases from J; junction bases left unmatched: 7. CDR3 sequence (DNA): TGTGCCAGCTCATCAGCCGGGACAGGGGGAACTGAAGCTTTCTTT. It translates to CASSSAGTGGTEAFF.

The rearrangement links TRBV5-6 to TRBJ2-5; D remains ambiguous. Trimming took 3 bases from V and 2 from J, leaving 8 bases between them. Germline CDR1 and CDR2: SGHDT and YYEEEE. The CDR3 runs 13 residues. CDR3 sequence: CASSYWGQETQYF. The CDR3 DNA is TGTGCCAGCAGCTATTGGGGTCAAGAGACCCAGTACTTC.

The chain recombines TRBV30 with TRBJ2-7, with 7 nucleotides matching TRBD1. Per the germline V gene, CDR1 is GTSNPN and CDR2 is SVGIG (reference sequence). Losses at the gene ends were 5 bases for V and 2 bases for J; bases not matched to a gene: 6. CDR3 length: 13 residues. CDR3 coding DNA: TGTGCCTGGGATCGGGGACAGACCTACGAGCAGTACTTC. As protein: CAWDRGQTYEQYF. Supplemented by reference TRBV30 and TRBJ2-7, the full variable domain reads SQTIHQWPATLVQPVGSPLSLECTVEGTSNPNLYWYRQAAGRGLQLLFYSVGIGQISSEVPQNLSASRPQDRQFILSSKKLLLSDSGFYLCAWDRGQTYEQYFGPGTRLTVT.

This clone was counted a few times. Different DNA sequences within this sample yield the same CDR3. DNA for the CDR3: TGTGCCAGCAGTCGAGGGGGATACAATGAGCAGTTCTTC. It encodes CASSRGGYNEQFF. The chain joins TRBV25-1 to TRBJ2-1, with D perhaps TRBD1 (6 bases). V lost 5 bases and J lost 4, with 9 bases in between. The CDR3 has 13 residues. The germline CDR1 and CDR2 sequences are MGHDK and SYGVNS.